The next 21 T cell receptor beta chains were all read from a single sample in a study of blood T cell repertoires in COVID-19. Repertoires were generated with immunoSEQ multiplex PCR, while TCRdb's copy carries only in-frame clones and drops some. This sample carries 43,000 or so clones, roughly four fifths of them seen once, and the ten largest clones take more than 20%. Sequencing was carried out using peripheral blood. The receptors stem from a woman in her fifties or sixties with acute or convalescent COVID-19.

The chain carries TRBV27 and TRBJ1-4; D perhaps matches TRBD1 (5 bases). CDR1 is MNHEY and CDR2 is SMNVEV in the germline V gene (reference sequence). There are 13 residues in the CDR3. The ends were cut back, 3 bases at V and 8 bases at J, with 10 bases in the middle. The CDR3 bases are TGTGCCAGCAGTTTCGGGGGTGGAGAAAAACTGTTTTTT. Its translation: CASSFGGGEKLFF.

V gene TRBV24-1 combines with J gene TRBJ2-3, with 10 bases aligning to TRBD2. The V segment lost 5 bases and the J segment 2 bases; nucleotides outside the gene matches: 6. CDR3 length equals 16 residues. Per germline, CDR1 KGHDR and CDR2 SFDVKD. The chain's CDR3 is CATSGSGGEDTDTQYF. The CDR3 DNA follows: TGTGCCACCAGTGGAAGCGGGGGGGAGGACACAGATACGCAGTATTTT.

This sequence joins TRBV27 and TRBJ1-2; D is unresolved. Germline V gene sequence: CDR1 MNHEY, CDR2 SMNVEV (reference sequence). V was shortened by 2 bases and J by 5 bases, with 15 bases between the two germline ends. The CDR3 covers 15 residues. As DNA, the CDR3 is TGTGCCAGCAGTTTAGGACTACGAGCTGGTTATGGCTACACCTTC. Protein: CASSLGLRAGYGYTF.

This clone was counted between two and nine times. This chain links TRBV9 with TRBJ1-2; TRBD1 is a possible D gene (5 bases). The ends were cut back, 1 base at V and 8 bases at J, with 18 bases in the middle. This CDR3 has 15 residues. Germline assignment: CDR1 SGDLS and CDR2 YYNGEE. The CDR3 DNA is TGTGCCAGCAGCGTACAGGACGCGGGGAGGGGAGGCTACACCTTC. As protein: CASSVQDAGRGGYTF.

This sequence joins TRBV2 and TRBJ1-4; D gene ambiguous. The CDR3 consists of 15 residues. The V end lost 5 bases, the J end lost 8 bases, and 18 bases lay between the germline ends. The germline gives CDR1 SNHLY, CDR2 FYNNEI. The CDR3 reads CASSQRSGRNEKLFF. The CDR3 DNA reads as TGTGCCAGCAGTCAAAGGTCTGGCAGGAACGAAAAACTGTTTTTT.

The chain is built from TRBV28 and TRBJ2-7; 10 nucleotides align to TRBD1. With V trimmed by 5 bases and J by 2 bases, 6 bases remained unmatched. The germline V gene encodes CDR1 MDHEN and CDR2 SYDVKM. The CDR3 is 15 amino acids. The DNA for the CDR3 is TGTGCCAGCAGTCTTATCGGACAGGGGGCCTACGAGCAGTACTTC. This codes for CASSLIGQGAYEQYF. Filled out from reference TRBV28 and TRBJ2-7, the complete variable domain reads DVKVTQSSRYLVKRTGEKVFLECVQDMDHENMFWYRQDPGLGLRLIYFSYDVKMKEKGDIPEGYSVSREKKERFSLILESASTNQTSMYLCASSLIGQGAYEQYFGPGTRLTVT.

The chain joins TRBV5-5 to TRBJ1-6; D unclear. Per the germline V gene, CDR1 is SGHKS and CDR2 is YYEKEE (reference sequence). The V and J ends lost 2 bases and 7 bases respectively, with 7 bases between them. The CDR3 sequence is 13 residues long. The CDR3: CASSLTLNSPLHF. DNA for the CDR3: TGTGCCAGCAGCTTAACTTTGAATTCACCCCTCCACTTT.

The genes are TRBV6-2 or TRBV6-3 and TRBJ1-5; D not certain. The CDR3 totals 16 residues. From germline, CDR1 is MNHEY and CDR2 SVGEGT. The V end lost 6 bases, the J end lost 7 bases, and 22 bases lay between the germline ends. In DNA, the CDR3 is TGTGCCAGCAGCCCCCCTAGGCGGGGAATCGACCAGCCCCAGCATTTT. Translating gives CASSPPRRGIDQPQHF.

The chain joins TRBV12-3 or TRBV12-4 to TRBJ1-4; D is uncertain. Deletions cut 6 bases from V and 5 bases from J, with 10 bases between. CDR3 size: 13 residues. CDR3 sequence: CASRGRENEKLFF. In DNA, the CDR3 is TGTGCCAGCAGGGGCCGGGAGAATGAAAAACTGTTTTTT.

J is TRBJ1-3 and V is TRBV5-6, with a possible D match to TRBD1 (5 bases). The germline V gene has CDR1 SGHDT and CDR2 YYEEEE. CDR3 size: 16 residues. Trimming stripped 4 bases from V and 0 bases from J, with 14 bases between. The CDR3 here is CASSLVRGLSGNTIYF. CDR3 DNA sequence: TGTGCCAGCAGCCTGGTGCGGGGCCTCTCTGGAAACACCATATATTTT.

The chain carries TRBV10-2 and TRBJ2-2; 13 bases agree with TRBD2. Losses at the gene ends were 5 bases for V and 3 bases for J; bases not matched to a gene: 6. The CDR3 contains 17 residues. CDR1 and CDR2 (germline): WSHSY, SAAADI. CDR3: CASSNPGLAGDTGELFF. The CDR3 nucleotides are TGCGCCAGCAGTAACCCTGGACTAGCGGGGGACACCGGGGAGCTGTTTTTT.

The chain couples TRBV19 to TRBJ1-4; 8 bases match TRBD1. V lost 8 bases to trimming and J lost 8 bases; unmatched junction nucleotides: 7. The CDR3 runs to 13 residues. The V gene's germline CDR1 is LNHDA and CDR2 SQIVND (reference sequence). DNA for the CDR3: TGTGCCAGTTTCGGGACAGGAGAGGAAAAACTGTTTTTT. Amino acids: CASFGTGEEKLFF.

The rearrangement joins TRBV19 to TRBJ1-1; D is ambiguous. Looked up from germline, CDR1 is LNHDA and CDR2 is SQIVND (reference sequence). The CDR3 consists of 13 residues. The germline V and J ends were trimmed by 8 bases and 1 base, with 11 bases remaining between them. The CDR3 loop reads CASFPAENTEAFF. In DNA form, the CDR3 reads TGTGCCAGTTTCCCGGCGGAGAACACTGAAGCTTTCTTT.

The gene calls are TRBV29-1 and TRBJ2-1; D is ambiguous. This CDR3 region has 14 residues. V was clipped by 5 bases and J by 1 base, with 12 bases between them. CDR1 SQVTM and CDR2 ANQGSEA come from the germline V gene. The CDR3 coding sequence is TGCAGCGTTCTCAGAGCTAGTTCCTACAATGAGCAGTTCTTC. Its translation is CSVLRASSYNEQFF.

The V gene is TRBV5-8, the J gene TRBJ1-1, with D unresolved. Deletions cut 1 base from V and 8 bases from J, with 6 bases between. CDR3 size: 11 residues. Germline V gene lookup returns CDR1 SGHTS and CDR2 YDEGEE. CDR3 protein: CASSLLGEAFF. CDR3 bases: TGTGCCAGCAGCTTGCTCGGGGAAGCTTTCTTT. Based on the CDR3 plus reference TRBV5-8 and TRBJ1-1, the full variable domain is EAGVTQSPTHLIKTRGQQATLRCSPISGHTSVYWYQQALGLGLQFLLWYDEGEERNRGNFPPRFSGRQFPNYSSELNVNALELEDSALYLCASSLLGEAFFGQGTRLTVV.

The chain carries TRBV24-1 and TRBJ2-5; a weak D match, TRBD1 (6 bases). Germline V gene data show CDR1 as KGHDR and CDR2 as SFDVKD. The CDR3 spans 13 residues. Trimming removed 7 bases from V and 3 bases from J, with 11 bases in between. The CDR3 spells CATSLAGEETQYF. In nucleotides, the CDR3 is TGTGCCACCAGCCTTGCAGGGGAAGAGACCCAGTACTTC.

This chain links TRBV27 with TRBJ1-5; a weak D match, TRBD1 (5 bases). CDR3 length: 15 amino acids. From germline, CDR1 is MNHEY and CDR2 SMNVEV (reference sequence). Trimming pared 5 bases from V and 2 bases from J, leaving 13 bases between. The CDR3 DNA is TGTGCCAGCAGTGATCTAGGGGCCGGCAATCAGCCCCAGCATTTT. Residues: CASSDLGAGNQPQHF.

The chain links TRBV2 to TRBJ1-1, with 9 positions matching TRBD1. Germline loops: CDR1 SNHLY, CDR2 FYNNEI. Trimming took 6 bases from V and 7 from J; bases not matched to a gene: 6. The CDR3 loop spans 13 amino acids. CDR3 in amino acids: CASRGTGISEAFF. The DNA of the CDR3 is TGTGCCAGCAGGGGGACAGGGATTAGTGAAGCTTTCTTT.

The chain combines TRBV7-8 with TRBJ1-2, with D unclear. V lost 2 bases, J lost 4 bases, and 8 bases lay in between. CDR1 is SGHVS, CDR2 FQNEAQ, per germline. This CDR3 is 13 amino acids long. CDR3 loop: CASSLRGGYGYTF. CDR3 nucleotides: TGTGCCAGCAGCTTACGGGGTGGCTATGGCTACACCTTC. Using reference TRBV7-8 and TRBJ1-2 for the parts outside the CDR3, the full variable domain is GAGVSQSPRYKVAKRGQDVALRCDPISGHVSLFWYQQALGQGPEFLTYFQNEAQLDKSGLPSDRFFAERPEGSVSTLKIQRTQQEDSAVYLCASSLRGGYGYTFGSGTRLTVV.

The rearrangement links TRBV11-3 to TRBJ1-1; D possibly corresponds to TRBD1 (5 bases). The germline V and J ends were trimmed by 5 bases and 5 bases, with 12 bases remaining between them. This CDR3 contains 13 residues. Germline V gives CDR1 SGHNT, CDR2 YENEEA. Written as DNA, the CDR3 is TGTGCCAGCAGCGTAACGGAGGGGACTGAAGCTTTCTTT. This codes for CASSVTEGTEAFF. The full variable domain, its missing parts supplied by reference TRBV11-3 and TRBJ1-1, is EAGVVQSPRYKIIEKKQPVAFWCNPISGHNTLYWYLQNLGQGPELLIRYENEEAVDDSQLPKDRFSAERLKGVDSTLKIQPAELGDSAVYLCASSVTEGTEAFFGQGTRLTVV.

The chain is built from TRBV11-2 and TRBJ2-7; D gene ambiguous. Germline V CDR1 and CDR2: SGHAT, FQNNGV. The CDR3 is 15 residues long. The V gene lost 0 bases and the J gene lost 2 bases, with 11 bases spanning the gap. This chain's CDR3 is CASSLDRLLTYEQYF. The CDR3 nucleotides are TGTGCCAGCAGCTTAGATAGACTCCTCACCTACGAGCAGTACTTC.